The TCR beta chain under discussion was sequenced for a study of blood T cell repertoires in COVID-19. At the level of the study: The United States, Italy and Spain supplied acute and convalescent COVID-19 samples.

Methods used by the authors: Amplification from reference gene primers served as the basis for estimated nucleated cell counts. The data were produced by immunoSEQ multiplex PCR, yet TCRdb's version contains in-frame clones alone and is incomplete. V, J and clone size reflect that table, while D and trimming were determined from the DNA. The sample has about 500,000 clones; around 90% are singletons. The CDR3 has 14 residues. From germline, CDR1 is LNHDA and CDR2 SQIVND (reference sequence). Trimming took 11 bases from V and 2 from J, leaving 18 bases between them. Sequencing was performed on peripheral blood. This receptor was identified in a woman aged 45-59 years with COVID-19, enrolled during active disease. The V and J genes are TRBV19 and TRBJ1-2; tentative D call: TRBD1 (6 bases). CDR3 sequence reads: CASIGGARNYGYTF. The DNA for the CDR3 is TGTGCCTCCATCGGGGGGGCCAGGAACTATGGCTACACCTTC.